The 4 T cell receptor beta chains reported below all come from one sample, sequenced in a study of T-cell reconstitution after alpha-beta-depleted transplantation in children. TCRbeta library construction was performed incorporating unique molecular identifiers. Using its own MiXCR run on the PCR reads, TCRdb lists one record per CDR3 protein. The data show 300,000 or so distinct CDR3 sequences, with 9.9% seen just once and around 10% held by the top ten. Sample: PBMCs from the stem cell graft donor, taken from the stem cell graft. The receptors shown here come from a human donor who donated a stem cell graft to a child with SCID.

This clonotype was detected ten times or more. V is TRBV19 and J is TRBJ2-7; D not resolved. This CDR3 has 12 residues. Trimming took off 5 bases at V and 3 bases at J, with 8 bases between the two ends. Germline values: CDR1 LNHDA, CDR2 SQIVND (reference sequence). The CDR3 is CASSQGFYEQYF. The CDR3 DNA follows: TGTGCCAGTAGTCAAGGCTTCTACGAGCAGTACTTC.

This clonotype was counted a few times. The V call is TRBV5-1, the J call TRBJ2-7; tentatively, D is TRBD1 (6 bases). The germline V gene encodes CDR1 SGHRS and CDR2 YFSETQ. CDR3 length: 15 amino acids. Trimming cost V 0 bases and J 6 bases, with 16 bases left between them. The DNA of the CDR3 is TGCGCCAGCAGCTTGGATGGGACAAAGACCTCCGAGCAGTACTTC. It encodes CASSLDGTKTSEQYF.

This clonotype was observed a few times. This rearrangement joins TRBV12-3 or TRBV12-4 to TRBJ1-5; 9 nucleotides line up with TRBD1. The CDR3 consists of 15 residues. Unmatched junction bases numbered 4, after V lost 6 bases and J lost 1 base. The CDR3: CASRGQGGSNQPQHF. The CDR3 nucleotides are TGTGCCAGCAGGGGACAGGGAGGGAGCAATCAGCCCCAGCATTTT.

J is TRBJ2-7 and V is TRBV5-1, with 8 bases lining up with TRBD2. Germline V lookup: CDR1 SGHRS, CDR2 YFSETQ. The V segment lost 4 bases and the J segment 0 bases; nucleotides outside the gene matches: 6. The CDR3 runs to 15 residues. CDR3 residues: CASSNIAGSSYEQYF. CDR3 bases: TGCGCCAGCAGCAACATAGCGGGGAGCTCCTACGAGCAGTACTTC. The complete variable domain, with remaining parts taken from reference TRBV5-1 and TRBJ2-7, reads KAGVTQTPRYLIKTRGQQVTLSCSPISGHRSVSWYQQTPGQGLQFLFEYFSETQRNKGNFPGRFSGRQFSNSRSEMNVSTLELGDSALYLCASSNIAGSSYEQYFGPGTRLTVT.